This paragraph covers one TCR beta chain sequence. This record comes from a study of blood T cell repertoires in COVID-19. Looking at the study overall: The United States, Italy and Spain provided the acute and convalescent COVID-19 samples.

Profiled with immunoSEQ multiplex PCR; TCRdb holds only in-frame clones, not every one. In the table there are nearly 50,000 clones, around 85% of which are singletons. The CDR3 sequence is 15 residues long. V lost 0 bases, J lost 2 bases, and 3 bases stayed unmatched. Germline loops: CDR1 MNHEY, CDR2 SMNVEV (reference sequence). Sample: peripheral blood. This clonotype was obtained from a human donor in a cohort sampled during active COVID-19. J is TRBJ2-5 and V is TRBV27; TRBD1 agrees at 7 bases. CDR3 DNA: TGTGCCAGCAGTTTATCGGGACAGATTCAAGAGACCCAGTACTTC. Translated, it gives CASSLSGQIQETQYF.